This TCR beta chain is from a study of T cells in Graves' hyperthyroidism and ophthalmopathy. Regarding this clonotype: Compared with germline, one end of the junction differs, possibly owing to a read error.

The investigators amplified TCR beta CDR3 regions from RNA transcripts. When the TCR CDR3 underwent first-round RT-PCR, the HTBI primer set was used. One entry per CDR3 protein results from TCRdb running MiXCR on the multiplex PCR reads. The profile covers hundreds of thousands of distinct CDR3 sequences, with about 14% appearing a single time and under 15% taken by the ten largest. The clonotype originates from a woman between 45 and 60 years old with Graves' ophthalmopathy. The sequenced sample consisted of blood.

The CDR3 bases are TGTGCCAGCACGCGAGGACTAGCGGGCCGGGAGGAGCGGTTCTTC. Its translation: CASTRGLAGREERFF. The chain carries TRBV12-3 or TRBV12-4 and TRBJ2-1; 11 bases are shared with TRBD2. The CDR3 is 15 residues long.